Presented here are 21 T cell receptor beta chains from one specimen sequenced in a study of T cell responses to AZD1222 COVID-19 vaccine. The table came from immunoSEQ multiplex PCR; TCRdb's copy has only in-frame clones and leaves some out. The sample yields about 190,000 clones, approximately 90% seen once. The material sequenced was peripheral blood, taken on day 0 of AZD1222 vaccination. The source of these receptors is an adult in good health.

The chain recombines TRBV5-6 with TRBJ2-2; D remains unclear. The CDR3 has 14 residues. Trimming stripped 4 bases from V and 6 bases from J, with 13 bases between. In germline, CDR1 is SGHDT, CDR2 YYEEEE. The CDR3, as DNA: TGTGCCAGCAGCCCCAGACTGGACGCCGGGGAGCTGTTTTTT. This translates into CASSPRLDAGELFF.

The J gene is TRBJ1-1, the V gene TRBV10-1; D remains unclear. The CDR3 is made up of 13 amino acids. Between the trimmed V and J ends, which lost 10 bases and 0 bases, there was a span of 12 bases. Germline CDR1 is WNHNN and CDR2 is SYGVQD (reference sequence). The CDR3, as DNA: TGCGCCACGGCCAGGAGAATGAACACTGAAGCTTTCTTT. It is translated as CATARRMNTEAFF.

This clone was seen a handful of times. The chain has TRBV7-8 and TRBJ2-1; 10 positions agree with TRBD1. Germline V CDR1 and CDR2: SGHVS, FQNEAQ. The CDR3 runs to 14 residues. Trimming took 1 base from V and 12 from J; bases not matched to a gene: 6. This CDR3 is CASSLGGTGVRQFF. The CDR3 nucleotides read TGTGCCAGCAGCTTAGGCGGGACAGGGGTACGGCAGTTCTTC.

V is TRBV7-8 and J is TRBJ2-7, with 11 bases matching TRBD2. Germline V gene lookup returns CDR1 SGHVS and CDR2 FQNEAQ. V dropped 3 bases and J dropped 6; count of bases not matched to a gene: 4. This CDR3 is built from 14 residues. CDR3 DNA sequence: TGTGCCAGCAGCTTTCATAGCGGGGGGGCCGAGCAGTACTTC. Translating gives CASSFHSGGAEQYF.

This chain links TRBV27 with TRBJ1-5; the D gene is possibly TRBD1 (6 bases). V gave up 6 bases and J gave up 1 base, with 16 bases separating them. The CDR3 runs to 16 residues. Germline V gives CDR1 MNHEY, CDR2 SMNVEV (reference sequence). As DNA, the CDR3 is TGTGCCAGCAGACCCCGGGGGCAAGGGAGCAATCAGCCCCAGCATTTT. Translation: CASRPRGQGSNQPQHF.

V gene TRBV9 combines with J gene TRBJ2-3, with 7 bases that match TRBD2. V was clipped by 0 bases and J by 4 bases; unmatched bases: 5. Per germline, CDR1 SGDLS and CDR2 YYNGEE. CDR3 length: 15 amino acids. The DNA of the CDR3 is TGTGCCAGCAGCGTAGCTAGCGGACTGGCAGATACGCAGTATTTT. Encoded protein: CASSVASGLADTQYF.

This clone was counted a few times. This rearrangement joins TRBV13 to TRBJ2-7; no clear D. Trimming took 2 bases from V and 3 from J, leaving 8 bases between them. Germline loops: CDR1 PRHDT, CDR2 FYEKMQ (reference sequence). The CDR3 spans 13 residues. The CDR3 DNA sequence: TGTGCCAGCAGCTTAAATCGAGACTACGAGCAGTACTTC. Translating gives CASSLNRDYEQYF.

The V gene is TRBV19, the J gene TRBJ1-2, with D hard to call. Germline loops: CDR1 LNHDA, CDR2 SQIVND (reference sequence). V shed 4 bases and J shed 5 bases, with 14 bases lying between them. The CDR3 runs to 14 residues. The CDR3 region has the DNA TGTGCCAGTAGTAGTACGGGAGCCGTTTATGGCTACACCTTC. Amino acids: CASSSTGAVYGYTF.

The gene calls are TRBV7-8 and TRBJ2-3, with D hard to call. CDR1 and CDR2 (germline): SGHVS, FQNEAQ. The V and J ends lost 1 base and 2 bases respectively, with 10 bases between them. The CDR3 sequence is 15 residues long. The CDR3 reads CASSLDWQTTDTQYF. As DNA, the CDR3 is TGTGCCAGCAGCTTAGACTGGCAGACCACAGATACGCAGTATTTT.

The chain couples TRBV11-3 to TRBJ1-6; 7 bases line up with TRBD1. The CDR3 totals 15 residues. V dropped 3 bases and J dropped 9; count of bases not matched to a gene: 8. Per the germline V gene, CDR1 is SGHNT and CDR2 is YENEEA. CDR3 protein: CASSLDATGSSPLHF. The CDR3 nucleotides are TGTGCCAGCAGCTTGGACGCGACAGGGAGTTCACCCCTCCACTTT.

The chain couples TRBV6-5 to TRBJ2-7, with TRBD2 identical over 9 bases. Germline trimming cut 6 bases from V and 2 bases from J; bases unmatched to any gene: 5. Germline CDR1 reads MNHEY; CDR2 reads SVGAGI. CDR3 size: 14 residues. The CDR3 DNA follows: TGTGCCAGCAGCCTAGCGGGGCCCACCTACGAGCAGTACTTC. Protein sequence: CASSLAGPTYEQYF.

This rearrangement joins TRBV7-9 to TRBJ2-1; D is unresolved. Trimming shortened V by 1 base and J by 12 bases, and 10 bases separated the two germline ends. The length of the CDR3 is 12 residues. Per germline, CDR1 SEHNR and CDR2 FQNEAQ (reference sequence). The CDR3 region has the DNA TGTGCCAGCAGCTTAGGAGCTGCAGGGCAGTTCTTC. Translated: CASSLGAAGQFF.

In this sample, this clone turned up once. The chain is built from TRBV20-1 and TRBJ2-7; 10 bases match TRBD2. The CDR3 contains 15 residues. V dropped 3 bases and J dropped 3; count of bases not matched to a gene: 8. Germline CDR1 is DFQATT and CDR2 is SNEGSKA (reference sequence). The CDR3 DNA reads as TGCAGTGCTAGTGACTCTAGCGGGAGTATCTACGAGCAGTACTTC. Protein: CSASDSSGSIYEQYF.

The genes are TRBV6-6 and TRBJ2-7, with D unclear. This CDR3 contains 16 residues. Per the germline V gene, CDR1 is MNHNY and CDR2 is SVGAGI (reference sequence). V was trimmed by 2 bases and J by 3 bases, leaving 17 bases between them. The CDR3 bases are TGTGCCAGCAGTTACGGTATGAACCACCGCGGCTACGAGCAGTACTTC. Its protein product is CASSYGMNHRGYEQYF.

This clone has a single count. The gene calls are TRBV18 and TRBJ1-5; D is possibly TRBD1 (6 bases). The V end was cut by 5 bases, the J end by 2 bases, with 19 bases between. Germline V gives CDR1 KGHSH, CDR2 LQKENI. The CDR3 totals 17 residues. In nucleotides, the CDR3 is TGTGCCAGCTCAGTCACCGGGCAGGGGTTCGGCAATCAGCCCCAGCATTTT. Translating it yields CASSVTGQGFGNQPQHF.

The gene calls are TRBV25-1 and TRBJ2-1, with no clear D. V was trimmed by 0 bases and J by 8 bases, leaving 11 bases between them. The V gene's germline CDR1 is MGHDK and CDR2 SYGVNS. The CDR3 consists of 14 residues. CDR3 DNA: TGTGCCAGCAGTGAATATCCTCTTACCGATGAGCAGTTCTTC. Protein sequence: CASSEYPLTDEQFF.

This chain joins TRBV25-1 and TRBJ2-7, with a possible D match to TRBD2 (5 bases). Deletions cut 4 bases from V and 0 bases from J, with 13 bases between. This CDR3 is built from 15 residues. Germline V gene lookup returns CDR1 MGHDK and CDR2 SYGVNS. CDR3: CASSGVGEVSYEQYF. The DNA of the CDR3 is TGTGCCAGCAGTGGTGTGGGAGAAGTCTCCTACGAGCAGTACTTC.

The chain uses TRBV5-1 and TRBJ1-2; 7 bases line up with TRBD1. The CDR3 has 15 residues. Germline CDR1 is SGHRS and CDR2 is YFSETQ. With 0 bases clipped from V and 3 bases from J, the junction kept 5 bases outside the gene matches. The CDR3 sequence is CASSLVPGTDYGYTF. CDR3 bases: TGCGCCAGCAGCTTGGTACCCGGGACAGACTATGGCTACACCTTC.

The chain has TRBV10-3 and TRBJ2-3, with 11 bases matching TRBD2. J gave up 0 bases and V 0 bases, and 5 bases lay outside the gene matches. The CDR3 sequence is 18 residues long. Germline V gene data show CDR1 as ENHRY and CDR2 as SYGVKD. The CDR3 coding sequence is TGTGCCATCAGTGAGTCTTTAGCGGGGGGGACTAGCACAGATACGCAGTATTTT. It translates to CAISESLAGGTSTDTQYF.

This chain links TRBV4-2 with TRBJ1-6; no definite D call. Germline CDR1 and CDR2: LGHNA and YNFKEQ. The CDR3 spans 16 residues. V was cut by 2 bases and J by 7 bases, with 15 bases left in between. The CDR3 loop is CASSQPPGFENSPLHF. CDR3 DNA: TGTGCCAGCAGCCAACCCCCGGGGTTTGAGAATTCACCCCTCCACTTT.

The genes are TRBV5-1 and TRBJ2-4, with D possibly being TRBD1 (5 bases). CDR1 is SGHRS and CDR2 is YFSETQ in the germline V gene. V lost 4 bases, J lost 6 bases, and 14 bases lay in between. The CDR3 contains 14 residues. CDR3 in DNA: TGCGCCAGCAGCGCGACAGTTTCCGGAAACATTCAGTACTTC. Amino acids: CASSATVSGNIQYF.